The entry that follows covers one T cell receptor beta chain sequence. What antigen it recognizes has not been identified. It has no much larger one-base neighbor in the sample; base qualities were not kept. These data are taken from a study of blood T cell repertoires in COVID-19 (dated by TCRdb to the early 2020s). General notes on the study: Samples from collaborators originated in the United States, Italy and Spain and spanned both the acute and convalescent phases of COVID-19. The prospective study material was composed of cDNA or gDNA derived from T cells, B-cell-depleted T cells, or PBMCs. Deeply sampled blood TCRbeta repertoires from subjects exposed to, actively infected with, or recovered from COVID-19 were included in the dataset. The repertoires were released in a freely available public database meant as a resource for research on the immune response to SARS-CoV-2. Samples came from the ongoing ImmuneRACE study (first 160 participants) plus 1,254 subjects from 6 global collaborators. Nearly every sample came with metadata listing a de-identified subject ID, COVID-19 status, age in years and sex. HLA class I and class II types, where available, came from metadata supplied by the sample provider rather than from assay-based typing. On the study overall, not on this receptor specifically: The quantity of clinical and demographic metadata differed by source and by participant and was supplied without curation.

Participants in the prospective study were aged roughly 18 to 89 years, lived in about two dozen United States geographic areas, and enrolled through a virtual design. In the prospective study, participants were assigned to cohorts based on the clinical history participants reported in a screening survey and a study questionnaire. Recovered participants in ImmuneRACE Cohort 3 were defined by two consecutive negative NP/OP PCR tests, clearance by a healthcare professional, or resolution of symptoms. In the prospective study, mobile phlebotomists collected whole blood, serum and a nasopharyngeal or oropharyngeal swab from each participant. Prospective study participants could optionally give additional blood draws and questionnaires over an approximately two-month period. Before DNA extraction, prospective study blood samples were shipped either frozen or at room temperature. The germline ends are 18 bases apart after V is trimmed by 7 bases and J by 5 bases. The germline V gene supplies CDR1 MNHEY and CDR2 SVGAGI. From the cysteine through the phenylalanine, the CDR3 covers 15 amino acids. The read is trimmed to its CDR3 DNA, 45 bases read in frame from base 1.

TCRbeta CDR3 regions were amplified from genomic DNA by means of the immunoSEQ Assay, a bias-controlled multiplex PCR. The original methods were these. Nucleated cell counts per sample were estimated from amplification of reference gene primers within the assay. To quantify the absolute abundance of each unique TCRbeta CDR3 rearrangement, sequence reads were collapsed and filtered. For each sample, productive Simpson clonality was calculated as the square root of Simpson's diversity index over productive rearrangements. This immuneACCESS table, as held by TCRdb, lists in-frame sequences with V and J called but not all clones. Of the missing ones, under half trace to an unresolved V gene in checked studies; the others have no known cause. Clone size and V and J calls were adopted from that table, with D and trimming inferred from the DNA. The sample table lists approximately 240,000 clones, 80% to 95% of them with a count of one. The top ten hold approximately 2% of the sample.

The receptor was derived from a woman younger than 35 who had recovered from COVID-19. The rearrangement combines TRBV6-5 with TRBJ2-1; a tentative D call is TRBD2 (6 bases match). Specimen: PBMCs or T cells enriched from blood (not recorded which). The DNA sequence is as follows: TGTGCCAGCAAGGGAACCGGGACTCGAGACAATGAGCAGTTCTTC. Its protein is CASKGTGTRDNEQFF.